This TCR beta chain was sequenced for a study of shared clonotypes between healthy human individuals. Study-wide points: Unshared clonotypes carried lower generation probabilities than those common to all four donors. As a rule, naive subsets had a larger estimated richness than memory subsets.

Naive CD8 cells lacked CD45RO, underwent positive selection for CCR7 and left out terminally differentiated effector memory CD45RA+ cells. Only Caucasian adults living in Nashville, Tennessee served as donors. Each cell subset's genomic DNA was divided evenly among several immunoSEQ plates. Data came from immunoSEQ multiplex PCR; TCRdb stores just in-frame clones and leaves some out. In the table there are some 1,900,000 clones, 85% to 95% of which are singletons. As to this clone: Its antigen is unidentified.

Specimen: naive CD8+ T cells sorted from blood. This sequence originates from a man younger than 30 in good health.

For the CDR3, the DNA is TGTGCCAGCAGCTTCAGCGGGAGGGCCTACGAGCAGTACTTC. It translates to CASSFSGRAYEQYF. J is TRBJ2-7 and V is TRBV7-6; 10 nucleotides match TRBD2. This CDR3 is built from 14 residues. The germline CDR1 and CDR2 sequences are SGHVS and FNYEAQ. The J segment lost 2 bases and the V segment lost 3 bases, leaving 1 base of the junction unmatched.